Below are 10 T cell receptor beta chains sequenced from a single sample in a study of T cell responses to AZD1222 COVID-19 vaccine. Data came from immunoSEQ multiplex PCR; TCRdb stores just in-frame clones and leaves some out. The sample includes fewer than 200,000 clones, just under 95% of them seen just once. The sequences come from peripheral blood, collected on day 0 of AZD1222 vaccination. These receptors originate from an adult in good health.

The rearrangement joins TRBV10-3 to TRBJ2-3; 16 nucleotides align to TRBD2. This CDR3 has 19 residues. CDR1 is ENHRY and CDR2 is SYGVKD in the germline V gene. The J segment lost 5 bases and the V segment lost 3 bases, leaving 11 bases of the junction unmatched. The CDR3 region is CAISDLVGTSGGAGDTQYF. CDR3 nucleotide sequence: TGTGCCATCAGTGACCTTGTCGGGACTAGCGGGGGGGCAGGAGATACGCAGTATTTT.

The V and J genes are TRBV9 and TRBJ2-2; possibly TRBD2 for D (6 bases). CDR3 size: 15 residues. The germline V gene has CDR1 SGDLS and CDR2 YYNGEE. Trimming removed 4 bases from V and 4 bases from J, with 14 bases in between. The CDR3 DNA is TGTGCCAGCAGCCTACTATCCGGGGGCACCGGGGAGCTGTTTTTT. Amino acid sequence: CASSLLSGGTGELFF.

This sequence joins TRBV7-8 and TRBJ2-7; 8 nucleotides line up with TRBD1. Germline CDR1 reads SGHVS; CDR2 reads FQNEAQ. V shed 5 bases and J 8 bases; nucleotides not matched to a gene: 5. This CDR3 has 12 residues. The CDR3 protein is CASSATGGKQYF. CDR3 bases: TGTGCCAGCAGCGCTACAGGGGGGAAGCAGTACTTC.

This chain joins TRBV18 and TRBJ2-7; D is uncertain. Trimming took 2 bases from V and 3 from J, leaving 8 bases between them. CDR3 size: 13 residues. From germline, CDR1 is KGHSH and CDR2 LQKENI. The CDR3 reads CASSPGPRYEQYF. The DNA of the CDR3 is TGTGCCAGCTCACCAGGACCACGCTACGAGCAGTACTTC.

This clone was detected once. The chain uses TRBV4-2 and TRBJ2-7; TRBD2 aligns across 8 bases. V shed 0 bases and J 5 bases; nucleotides not matched to a gene: 12. Germline CDR1 LGHNA, CDR2 YNFKEQ. CDR3 size: 17 residues. In nucleotides, the CDR3 is TGTGCCAGCAGCCAAGATGTAGGCCGGGGGGGCATCAACGAGCAGTACTTC. Protein: CASSQDVGRGGINEQYF.

The chain has TRBV7-6 and TRBJ1-2; 12 bases match TRBD1. The CDR3 contains 15 residues. V lost 5 bases and J lost 7; bases outside the gene matches: 8. Germline CDR1 and CDR2: SGHVS and FNYEAQ. DNA of the CDR3: TGTGCCAGCAGCGGGGCCGGGACAGGGGGCGTTGGCTACACCTTC. It specifies CASSGAGTGGVGYTF.

The J gene is TRBJ1-1, the V gene TRBV12-3 or TRBV12-4; D is unresolved. V was trimmed by 1 base and J by 7 bases, leaving 10 bases between them. The CDR3 length is 13 residues. The CDR3 loop reads CASSLVWGVEAFF. The DNA for the CDR3 is TGTGCCAGCAGTTTAGTCTGGGGTGTTGAAGCTTTCTTT.

The chain carries TRBV4-1 and TRBJ1-2; D remains ambiguous. This CDR3 is built from 14 residues. Germline V gene sequence: CDR1 MGHRA, CDR2 YSYEKL. Trimming removed 0 bases at V and 8 bases at J, with 13 bases between. The CDR3 coding sequence is TGCGCCAGCAGCCAAGATACTAGCAGTCGCGGCTACACCTTC. Translation gives CASSQDTSSRGYTF.

The chain links TRBV7-9 to TRBJ2-2; 7 bases fit TRBD1. The CDR3 sequence is 16 residues long. Germline lookup yields CDR1 SEHNR and CDR2 FQNEAQ (reference sequence). The ends lost 6 bases at V and 3 bases at J; junction bases unmatched: 10. CDR3 loop: CASRYVQGIHTGELFF. In DNA form, the CDR3 reads TGTGCCAGCAGATACGTACAGGGGATTCACACCGGGGAGCTGTTTTTT.

The chain is built from TRBV6-2 or TRBV6-3 and TRBJ1-6, with 7 bases lining up with TRBD1. Unmatched junction bases numbered 5, after V lost 6 bases and J lost 6 bases. This CDR3 contains 14 residues. Per the germline V gene, CDR1 is MNHEY and CDR2 is SVGEGT. As DNA, the CDR3 is TGTGCCAGCAGCCGCCGACAGGGTAATTCACCCCTCCACTTT. This gives the protein CASSRRQGNSPLHF.